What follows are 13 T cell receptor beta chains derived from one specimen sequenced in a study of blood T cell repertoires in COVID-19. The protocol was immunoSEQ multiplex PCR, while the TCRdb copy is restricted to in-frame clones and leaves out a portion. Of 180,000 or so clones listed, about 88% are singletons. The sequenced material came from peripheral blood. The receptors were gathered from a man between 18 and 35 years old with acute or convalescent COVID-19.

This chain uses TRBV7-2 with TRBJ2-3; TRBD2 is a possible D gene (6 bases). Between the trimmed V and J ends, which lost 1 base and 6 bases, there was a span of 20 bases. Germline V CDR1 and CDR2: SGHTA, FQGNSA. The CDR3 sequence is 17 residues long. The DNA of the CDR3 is TGTGCCAGCAGCTTAGATCTTGGAGGGACCGTCGAGGATACGCAGTATTTT. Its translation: CASSLDLGGTVEDTQYF.

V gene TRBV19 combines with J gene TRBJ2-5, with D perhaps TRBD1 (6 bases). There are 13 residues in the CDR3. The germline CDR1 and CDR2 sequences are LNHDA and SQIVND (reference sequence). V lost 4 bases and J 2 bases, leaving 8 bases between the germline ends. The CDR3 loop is CASSTGQQETQYF. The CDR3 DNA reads TGTGCCAGTAGTACCGGACAGCAAGAGACCCAGTACTTC.

CDR3 nucleotides: TGTGCCAGCAGTCCCTGGACAGGGGGAAACGAGCAGTACGTC. It encodes CASSPWTGGNEQYV. This chain uses TRBV27 with TRBJ2-7; 10 positions agree with TRBD1. Germline CDR1 and CDR2: MNHEY and SMNVEV (reference sequence). The CDR3 consists of 14 residues. The trim removed 5 bases at V and 5 bases at J, leaving 6 bases unmatched.

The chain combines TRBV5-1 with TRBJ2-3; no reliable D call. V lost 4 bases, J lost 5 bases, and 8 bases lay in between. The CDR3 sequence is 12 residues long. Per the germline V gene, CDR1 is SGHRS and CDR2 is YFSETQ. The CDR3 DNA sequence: TGCGCCAGCAGCGATATGAGAGATACGCAGTATTTT. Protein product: CASSDMRDTQYF.

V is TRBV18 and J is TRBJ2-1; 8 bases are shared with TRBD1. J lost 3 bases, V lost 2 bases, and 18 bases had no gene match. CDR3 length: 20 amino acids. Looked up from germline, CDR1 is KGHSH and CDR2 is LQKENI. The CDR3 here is CASSPVGDSMGQDDYNEQFF. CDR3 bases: TGTGCCAGCTCACCAGTCGGGGACTCGATGGGACAGGATGACTACAATGAGCAGTTCTTC.

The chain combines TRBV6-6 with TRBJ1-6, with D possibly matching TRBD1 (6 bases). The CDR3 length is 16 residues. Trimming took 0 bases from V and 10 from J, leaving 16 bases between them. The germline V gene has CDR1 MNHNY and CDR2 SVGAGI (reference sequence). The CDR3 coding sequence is TGTGCCAGCAGTTACTCCCCCAGGGGATCAGGATCACCCCTCCACTTT. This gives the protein CASSYSPRGSGSPLHF.

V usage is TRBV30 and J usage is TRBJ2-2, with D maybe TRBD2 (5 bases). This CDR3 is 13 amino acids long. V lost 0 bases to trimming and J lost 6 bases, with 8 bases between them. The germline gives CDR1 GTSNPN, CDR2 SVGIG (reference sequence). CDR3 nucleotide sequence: TGTGCCTGGAGTGTATCGGGGTCCGGGGAGCTGTTTTTT. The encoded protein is CAWSVSGSGELFF.

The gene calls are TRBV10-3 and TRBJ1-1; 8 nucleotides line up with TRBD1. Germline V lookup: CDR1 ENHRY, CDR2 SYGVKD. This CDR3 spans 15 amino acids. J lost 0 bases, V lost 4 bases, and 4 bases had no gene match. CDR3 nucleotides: TGTGCCATCAGTGTCGGACAGGGAATGAACACTGAAGCTTTCTTT. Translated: CAISVGQGMNTEAFF.

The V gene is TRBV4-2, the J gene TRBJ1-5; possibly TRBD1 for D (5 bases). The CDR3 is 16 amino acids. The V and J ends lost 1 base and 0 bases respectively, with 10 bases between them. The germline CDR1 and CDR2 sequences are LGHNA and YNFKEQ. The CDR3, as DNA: TGTGCCAGCAGCCAAGGTGGCAGGGTTAGCAATCAGCCCCAGCATTTT. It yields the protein CASSQGGRVSNQPQHF.

CDR3 loop: CASSWTEGYGYTF. CDR3 bases: TGTGCCAGCAGCTGGACAGAGGGCTATGGCTACACCTTC. V and J are TRBV5-4 and TRBJ1-2, with D perhaps matching TRBD1 (6 bases). CDR1 is SGHNT, CDR2 YYREEE, per germline (reference sequence). The ends were cut back, 3 bases at V and 4 bases at J, with 10 bases in the middle. This CDR3 has 13 amino acids.

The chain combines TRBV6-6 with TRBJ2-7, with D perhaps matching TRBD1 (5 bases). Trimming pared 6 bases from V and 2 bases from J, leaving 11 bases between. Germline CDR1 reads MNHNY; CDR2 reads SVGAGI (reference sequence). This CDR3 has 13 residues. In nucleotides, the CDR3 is TGTGCCAGCAGAGACAGCCTCACCTACGAGCAGTACGTC. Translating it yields CASRDSLTYEQYV.

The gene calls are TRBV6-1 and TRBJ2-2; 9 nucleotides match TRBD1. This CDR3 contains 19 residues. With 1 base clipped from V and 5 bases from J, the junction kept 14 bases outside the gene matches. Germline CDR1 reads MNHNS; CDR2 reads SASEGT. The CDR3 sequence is CASSEEGTGLGEPTGELFF. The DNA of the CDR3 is TGTGCCAGCAGTGAAGAGGGGACAGGGCTAGGTGAACCGACCGGGGAGCTGTTTTTT.

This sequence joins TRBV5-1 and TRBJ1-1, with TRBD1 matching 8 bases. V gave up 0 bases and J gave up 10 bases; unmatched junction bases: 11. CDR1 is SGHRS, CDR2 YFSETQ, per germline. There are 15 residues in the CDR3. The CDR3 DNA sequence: TGCGCCAGCAGCTTGGTTCTTGCAGGGGGCTTGAGAGCTTTCTTT. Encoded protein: CASSLVLAGGLRAFF.